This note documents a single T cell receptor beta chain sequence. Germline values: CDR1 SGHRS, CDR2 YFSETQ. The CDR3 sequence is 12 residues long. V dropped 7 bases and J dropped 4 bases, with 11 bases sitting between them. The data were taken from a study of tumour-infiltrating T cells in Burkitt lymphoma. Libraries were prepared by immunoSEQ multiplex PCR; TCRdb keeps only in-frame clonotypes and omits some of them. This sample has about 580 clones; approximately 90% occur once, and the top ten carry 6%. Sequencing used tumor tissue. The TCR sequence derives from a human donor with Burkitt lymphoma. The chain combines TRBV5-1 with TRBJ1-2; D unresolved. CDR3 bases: TGCGCCAGCTCGGCAGAATTCTATGGCTACACCTTC. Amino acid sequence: CASSAEFYGYTF.